This T cell receptor (beta chain) was observed in a study of T cell responses to AZD1222 COVID-19 vaccine. Study findings and constraints: The donor group comprised mostly white British people and more females; the analysis possibly underestimated clonal diversity. Among those given AZD1222, only five or six were seropositive at baseline. Reportedly, nearly half of unique spike TCRs recognized epitopes outside B.1.351/B.1.1.7 mutations.

A remark on this clone: Its matching antigen is unknown.

The V end lost 2 bases, the J end lost 1 base, and 9 bases lay between the germline ends. CDR1 PRHDT and CDR2 FYEKMQ come from the germline V gene (reference sequence). The length of the CDR3 is 14 residues. Researchers grouped second doses given at about 4 or about 12 weeks into one pool. TCRdb's copy holds only in-frame clones and misses some; the assay was immunoSEQ multiplex PCR. This sample has under 140,000 clones, with over 85% found just once. The sequence was collected from an adult who received the AZD1222 COVID-19 vaccine. The chain is built from TRBV13 and TRBJ2-7; no clear D. The sequencing here drew on peripheral blood, taken 28 days after the second AZD1222 dose. CDR3 protein: CASSLSWSSYEQYF. The CDR3, as DNA: TGTGCCAGCAGCTTATCATGGTCTTCCTACGAGCAGTACTTC.